This T cell receptor beta chain was obtained from a study of T cell responses to AZD1222 COVID-19 vaccine. Study-level findings and limits: White British donors predominated, females outnumbered males, and clonal diversity was possibly underestimated.

Worth noting for this clone: Antigen unknown.

The CDR3 extends over 14 amino acids. The germline CDR1 and CDR2 sequences are SGHNT and YENEEA. J was trimmed by 4 bases and V by 3 bases; bases with no gene match: 5. Generated by immunoSEQ multiplex PCR, the TCRdb table keeps only in-frame clones and is missing some. The sample has 100,000 to 150,000 clones; about 87% are singletons. This rearrangement joins TRBV11-3 to TRBJ1-1, with 7 bases that match TRBD1. The origin of this receptor is an adult in good health. The specimen was peripheral blood, collected on day 0 of AZD1222 vaccination. The CDR3 DNA follows: TGTGCCAGCAGCTTCGCTCAGGGGGGCACTGAAGCTTTCTTT. Amino acid sequence: CASSFAQGGTEAFF.